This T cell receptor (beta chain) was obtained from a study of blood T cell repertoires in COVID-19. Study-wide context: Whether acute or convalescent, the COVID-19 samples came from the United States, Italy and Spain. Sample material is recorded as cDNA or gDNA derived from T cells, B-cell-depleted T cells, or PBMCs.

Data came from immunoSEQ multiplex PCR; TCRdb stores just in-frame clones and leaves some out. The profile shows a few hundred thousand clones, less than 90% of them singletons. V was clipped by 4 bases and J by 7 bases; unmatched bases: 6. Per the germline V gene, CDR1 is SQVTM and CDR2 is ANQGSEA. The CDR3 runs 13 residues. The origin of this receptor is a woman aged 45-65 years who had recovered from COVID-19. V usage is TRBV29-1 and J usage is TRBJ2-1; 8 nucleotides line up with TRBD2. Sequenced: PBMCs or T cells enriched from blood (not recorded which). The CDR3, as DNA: TGCAGCGTTGCCGGGAGGGCCGGTAATGAGCAGTTCTTC. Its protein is CSVAGRAGNEQFF.